What follows is one T cell receptor beta chain and its context. Its antigen is currently not known. No much larger clonotype is one base removed from it; base qualities were not supplied. In light of the paper, this sample's time point label describes: cycle 1 day 1 (C1D1), immediately before nivolumab initiation. Relapse after autologous stem cell transplantation had occurred in all trial patients, and cohorts A, B and C were distinguished by prior brentuximab vedotin exposure. A total of around 60 patients with relapsed/refractory classical Hodgkin lymphoma made up the trial cohort, and each patient's best overall response was complete response, partial response or progressive disease. Trial patients were treated with single-agent nivolumab in the multi-cohort phase II CheckMate 205 trial. An independent review committee assessed best overall response by applying the 2007 International Working Group response criteria. Trial PBMCs were collected immediately before nivolumab initiation (C1D1) and during therapy at cycle 2 day 1 and cycle 4 day 1. Peripheral blood was collected in 8 mL Vacutainer Cell Preparation Tubes, from which PBMCs were isolated by centrifugation and then cryopreserved.

Genomic DNA was isolated using the Qiagen DNeasy kit from unsorted PBMCs as well as from negatively selected CD4+ and CD8+ fractions. TCR beta CDR3 regions were amplified by immunoSEQ multiplex PCR using primers annealing to V and J segments. A synthetic immune receptor repertoire was used to minimize amplification bias, and any remaining bias was removed computationally after sequencing. Concerning the study's data processing: Custom Python scripts were used to quantify repertoire diversity as the Shannon entropy index. Unsorted, CD4+ and CD8+ repertoires were examined separately, except in combined analyses, for which CD4+ and CD8+ sequences were merged in silico. A clone counted as expanded when the clone's frequency after treatment rose at least 2-fold relative to C1D1, and clones undetected at baseline were given a pseudocount of 0.5. Singleton clones were defined as clones with 0 or 1 copy at C1D1, and non-singleton clones were defined as clones with 2 or more copies. Clones expanded in unsorted samples were assigned a CD4+, CD8+ or unknown annotation through matching of protein sequences in sorted samples from the same patient. Wilcoxon tests were applied to paired samples to test diversity changes from C1D1 to C4D1. TCRdb holds this immuneACCESS table with in-frame rearrangements only. Some clones are missing; in checked studies, unresolved V genes explain under half, and the rest has no known cause. V, J and clone size are those of that table, while D and trimming were read from the DNA. Across this sample there are thousands of clones, with 65% to 80% seen only once. Around 64% of the sample goes to the ten largest clones.

The data derive from a study of PD-1 blockade in classical Hodgkin lymphoma (TCRdb year 2020). The study in broad terms: Nivolumab dosing was 3 mg/kg intravenously every 2 weeks, continuing until either disease progression or unacceptable toxicity. The study used CyTOF and TCR beta sequencing to define a peripheral blood immune signature of response to PD-1 blockade in classical Hodgkin lymphoma.

The V and J ends are trimmed by 5 bases and 3 bases, leaving 7 bases between them. The germline V gene (reference sequence) specifies LNHDA as CDR1 and SQIVND as CDR2. The CDR3 holds 12 amino acids from the cysteine to the phenylalanine. Only the CDR3 region is kept as DNA, spanning 36 bases read in frame from base 1. Overall study outcomes, separate from this receptor: Baseline TCR diversity was reported to be lower in newly diagnosed patients than in healthy donors and to be lower still in relapsed/refractory patients. By C4D1, a significant rise was seen in CD4+ TCR diversity but not in CD8+ TCR diversity (p=0.0027 vs p=0.16), and the rise was most apparent among complete responders (p=0.02). Patients starting nivolumab less than 1 year after ASCT had lower diversity and were excluded from later analyses to avoid confounding by immune reconstitution. The study covered only a single clinical trial cohort, and the causes of the repertoire differences, possibly disease activity or prior therapy, were still not defined. Among trial patients, those achieving complete response had baseline diversity similar to that of newly diagnosed patients, while diversity was significantly lower in partial responders and progressors.

This chain is built from TRBV19 and TRBJ1-1; 6 matching bases give a weak D call of TRBD1. The sample consisted of peripheral blood mononuclear cells (PBMCs), taken at baseline. The receptor was derived from a human donor with classical Hodgkin lymphoma. The CDR3: CASSSGDTEAFF. Read as DNA, the sequence is TGTGCCAGTAGTTCAGGGGACACTGAAGCTTTCTTT.